This TCR beta chain was found in a study of blood T cells in healthy people across ages. For the second PCR, which ran for about 6 to 11 cycles, a sample-barcoded 5' primer and a J-beta primer mix were used. Each CDR3 protein gets one entry after TCRdb re-called the 5' RACE reads with MiXCR. Among 550,000 to 650,000 distinct CDR3 sequences listed, about 30% were seen once. The CDR3 has 15 amino acids. With respect to this clonotype: One end of the junction fails to match germline, which may point to a read error.

The sequence derives from an elderly woman in good health. Sequenced: blood. V gene TRBV12-3 or TRBV12-4 combines with J gene TRBJ2-3; 8 positions match TRBD2. This chain's CDR3 is CACSLTSVGADTQYF. The CDR3 coding sequence is TGTGCCTGCAGCTTGACTAGCGTGGGGGCAGATACGCAGTATTTT.